The 24 T cell receptor beta chains in this list originate from one sample, sequenced in a study of T-cell reconstitution after alpha-beta-depleted transplantation in children. TCRbeta library construction was performed incorporating unique molecular identifiers. Each CDR3 protein gets one entry after TCRdb re-called the PCR reads with MiXCR. The sample carries about 980,000 distinct CDR3 sequences, about 29% recorded once. The starting material was PBMCs, mostly from graft donor cells, obtained 360 days after TCRalphabeta/CD19-depleted stem cell transplant. These receptors originate from a boy younger than two who had a stem cell transplant for SCID, so the T cells may come from the graft donor.

The rearrangement uses TRBV12-3 or TRBV12-4 and TRBJ1-5, with 7 nucleotides matching TRBD1. The CDR3 length is 16 residues. V shed 0 bases and J 4 bases; nucleotides not matched to a gene: 6. The CDR3 here is CASSLAQTGRNQPQHF. CDR3 DNA: TGTGCCAGCAGTTTAGCCCAGACAGGGCGAAATCAGCCCCAGCATTTT.

The sample holds a few counts of this clonotype. The J gene is TRBJ1-1, the V gene TRBV28, with D tentatively TRBD1 (5 bases). Deletions cut 5 bases from V and 5 bases from J, with 18 bases between. The CDR3 has 15 amino acids. The germline V gene has CDR1 MDHEN and CDR2 SYDVKM. The DNA for the CDR3 is TGTGCCAGCAGTAAAACAGGAGGGCGGGGGACTGAAGCTTTCTTT. This encodes CASSKTGGRGTEAFF.

The V call is TRBV5-1, the J call TRBJ2-1; 10 nucleotides line up with TRBD2. J was trimmed by 0 bases and V by 2 bases; bases with no gene match: 14. Germline V gives CDR1 SGHRS, CDR2 YFSETQ. The CDR3 is 20 residues long. CDR3 residues: CASSLLTSGAVRSSYNEQFF. CDR3 DNA: TGCGCCAGCAGCTTACTAACTAGCGGGGCGGTAAGGAGCTCCTACAATGAGCAGTTCTTC.

The gene calls are TRBV6-1 and TRBJ2-7; 8 bases fit TRBD2. Germline CDR1 reads MNHNS; CDR2 reads SASEGT. J was trimmed by 4 bases and V by 5 bases; bases with no gene match: 7. The CDR3 length is 14 residues. CDR3 sequence reads: CASSRGGAEYEQYF. The CDR3, as DNA: TGTGCCAGCAGTCGGGGGGGGGCAGAGTACGAGCAGTACTTC.

This chain links TRBV12-3 or TRBV12-4 with TRBJ1-6; D is possibly TRBD1 (5 bases). CDR3 size: 15 residues. Trimming took off 6 bases at V and 7 bases at J, with 16 bases between the two ends. CDR3 sequence: CASSSRGAVNSPLHF. The CDR3 region has the DNA TGTGCCAGCAGCTCCCGAGGGGCCGTAAATTCACCCCTCCACTTT.

The table lists this clonotype with a few counts. This chain links TRBV5-5 with TRBJ1-1, with D maybe TRBD1 (5 bases). The ends were cut back, 4 bases at V and 0 bases at J, with 13 bases in the middle. Germline CDR1 is SGHKS and CDR2 is YYEKEE (reference sequence). CDR3 length: 15 amino acids. Written as DNA, the CDR3 is TGTGCCAGCAGCGCCCGAGGGGTGATGAACACTGAAGCTTTCTTT. As protein: CASSARGVMNTEAFF. Combining the CDR3 with reference TRBV5-5 and TRBJ1-1 gives the whole variable domain DAGVTQSPTHLIKTRGQQVTLRCSPISGHKSVSWYQQVLGQGPQFIFQYYEKEERGRGNFPDRFSARQFPNYSSELNVNALLLGDSALYLCASSARGVMNTEAFFGQGTRLTVV.

V and J are TRBV5-1 and TRBJ2-7, with 11 bases matching TRBD2. J lost 5 bases, V lost 3 bases, and 7 bases had no gene match. CDR3 length: 15 residues. Germline V gene lookup returns CDR1 SGHRS and CDR2 YFSETQ. CDR3 bases: TGCGCCAGCAGCTATATAGCGGGGGGGCTCGACGAGCAGTACTTC. Residues: CASSYIAGGLDEQYF.

V and J are TRBV14 and TRBJ2-1; no reliable D call. The CDR3 consists of 13 residues. From germline, CDR1 is SGHDN and CDR2 FVKESK. The V gene lost 0 bases and the J gene lost 12 bases, with 12 bases spanning the gap. The CDR3 region is CASSQDYSAGQFF. The CDR3, as DNA: TGTGCCAGCAGCCAAGATTATAGTGCAGGGCAGTTCTTC.

The chain joins TRBV7-2 to TRBJ2-7; 14 positions match TRBD2. The V gene's germline CDR1 is SGHTA and CDR2 FQGNSA. V lost 5 bases, J lost 2 bases, and 5 bases stayed unmatched. The CDR3 is made up of 16 amino acids. CDR3 loop: CASSRTSGGFTYEQYF. CDR3 in DNA: TGTGCCAGCAGCCGGACTAGCGGGGGGTTCACCTACGAGCAGTACTTC.

The chain uses TRBV10-3 and TRBJ1-6; possible D gene TRBD1, 6 bases. This CDR3 is 14 amino acids long. The germline V and J ends were trimmed by 0 bases and 8 bases, with 8 bases remaining between them. Per germline, CDR1 ENHRY and CDR2 SYGVKD. CDR3 protein: CAISESGAHSPLHF. CDR3 bases: TGTGCCATCAGTGAGTCGGGGGCGCATTCACCCCTCCACTTT.

The J gene is TRBJ2-2, the V gene TRBV5-1, with D perhaps matching TRBD2 (6 bases). The CDR3 loop spans 15 amino acids. Germline V gene sequence: CDR1 SGHRS, CDR2 YFSETQ. Trimming left V 3 bases short and J 7 bases short, with 16 bases between. DNA of the CDR3: TGCGCCAGCAGCTGGGGGGACCTACTTGGCGGGGAGCTGTTTTTT. Protein: CASSWGDLLGGELFF.

The chain has TRBV5-4 and TRBJ2-5; D remains unclear. Between the trimmed V and J ends, which lost 0 bases and 5 bases, there was a span of 11 bases. CDR3 length equals 14 residues. Germline V lookup: CDR1 SGHNT, CDR2 YYREEE (reference sequence). Here the CDR3 reads CASSLDGLPETQYF. Written as DNA, the CDR3 is TGTGCCAGCAGCTTGGACGGCTTACCGGAGACCCAGTACTTC.

The chain carries TRBV20-1 and TRBJ2-6; D is unclear. The CDR3 extends over 19 amino acids. The germline V gene has CDR1 DFQATT and CDR2 SNEGSKA (reference sequence). V was clipped by 0 bases and J by 0 bases, with 18 bases between them. The CDR3 sequence is CSARDSRQATLSGANVLTF. CDR3 nucleotides: TGCAGTGCTAGAGATTCACGGCAGGCAACACTCTCTGGGGCCAACGTCCTGACTTTC.

The rearrangement joins TRBV12-3 or TRBV12-4 to TRBJ2-7; the D gene is possibly TRBD2 (6 bases). This CDR3 has 13 amino acids. Trimming took off 5 bases at V and 6 bases at J, with 14 bases between the two ends. CDR3 region: CASSQPGLLEQYF. CDR3 in DNA: TGTGCCAGCAGTCAGCCGGGACTCCTCGAGCAGTACTTC.

The V gene is TRBV28, the J gene TRBJ1-5; D not certain. The CDR3 covers 16 residues. Germline V gene lookup returns CDR1 MDHEN and CDR2 SYDVKM. The V end was cut by 7 bases, the J end by 0 bases, with 16 bases between. The CDR3: CASTLFGEDSNQPQHF. CDR3 DNA sequence: TGTGCCAGCACCCTTTTTGGGGAAGATAGCAATCAGCCCCAGCATTTT.

The sample holds a few counts of this clonotype. The gene calls are TRBV6-5 and TRBJ2-5; D is possibly TRBD1 or TRBD2 (6 bases each). This CDR3 spans 16 amino acids. The germline gives CDR1 MNHEY, CDR2 SVGAGI. V was shortened by 2 bases and J by 5 bases, with 18 bases between the two germline ends. CDR3 DNA: TGTGCCAGCAGTTACCTTCGTGGGGGGCCGGAGGAGACCCAGTACTTC. This codes for CASSYLRGGPEETQYF.

This chain joins TRBV4-2 and TRBJ1-2, with D possibly matching TRBD1 (5 bases). V dropped 1 base and J dropped 3 bases, with 12 bases sitting between them. There are 15 residues in the CDR3. The V gene's germline CDR1 is LGHNA and CDR2 YNFKEQ. The CDR3 sequence: CASSQAGTEDYGYTF. The CDR3 bases are TGTGCCAGCAGCCAAGCAGGGACGGAGGACTATGGCTACACCTTC.

V usage is TRBV5-1 and J usage is TRBJ1-3; D uncertain. The CDR3 has 12 residues. CDR1 SGHRS and CDR2 YFSETQ come from the germline V gene. V lost 0 bases to trimming and J lost 8 bases, with 6 bases between them. The CDR3 protein is CASSLEGYTIYF. CDR3 sequence (DNA): TGCGCCAGCAGCTTGGAAGGATACACCATATATTTT.

This clonotype was found a few times. The chain joins TRBV29-1 to TRBJ1-1, with 10 bases matching TRBD1. The CDR3 length is 13 residues. Germline V lookup: CDR1 SQVTM, CDR2 ANQGSEA. V shed 6 bases and J 1 base; nucleotides not matched to a gene: 2. The CDR3 bases are TGCAGCGTCGGACAGGGGGGGAACACTGAAGCTTTCTTT. Protein product: CSVGQGGNTEAFF.

This clonotype was found a few times. The gene calls are TRBV2 and TRBJ2-3; a weak D match, TRBD2 (6 bases). The CDR3 is 12 amino acids. Between the trimmed V and J ends, which lost 7 bases and 7 bases, there was a span of 12 bases. CDR1 is SNHLY and CDR2 is FYNNEI in the germline V gene. The CDR3 loop is CASMPRGNTQYF. CDR3 DNA: TGTGCCAGCATGCCTCGGGGGAATACGCAGTATTTT.

The genes are TRBV11-2 and TRBJ2-7; possible D gene TRBD1, 7 bases. V was trimmed by 2 bases and J by 7 bases, leaving 30 bases between them. The CDR3 extends over 19 amino acids. Germline-derived CDR1 and CDR2 are SGHAT and FQNNGV. CDR3 coding DNA: TGTGCCAGCAGCTTACAACGGGGCAAGAACAGGGGAGGCCGAGAGGAGCAGTACTTC. This gives the protein CASSLQRGKNRGGREEQYF.

The chain has TRBV6-6 and TRBJ1-2, with D hard to call. Trimming left V 6 bases short and J 8 bases short, with 16 bases between. Germline assignment: CDR1 MNHNY and CDR2 SVGAGI (reference sequence). This CDR3 comprises 13 residues. The CDR3 loop is CASSPGPSGGYTF. The CDR3 coding sequence is TGTGCCAGCAGCCCGGGCCCGAGCGGGGGCTACACCTTC.

This clonotype has only a few counts. The chain links TRBV7-9 to TRBJ2-7; 7 bases match TRBD1. The V and J ends lost 3 bases and 6 bases, in that order; junction bases with no gene match: 5. Germline loops: CDR1 SEHNR, CDR2 FQNEAQ (reference sequence). The CDR3 totals 13 residues. In DNA, the CDR3 is TGTGCCAGCAGCTTCGGGACAGTCTCCGAGCAGTACTTC. The encoded protein is CASSFGTVSEQYF.

This clonotype was counted between two and nine times. The rearrangement uses TRBV2 and TRBJ2-1; D unresolved. This CDR3 region has 13 residues. With 7 bases removed from V and 3 bases from J, the gap between germline ends came to 10 bases. Germline loops: CDR1 SNHLY, CDR2 FYNNEI. In DNA form, the CDR3 reads TGTGCCAGCATGGAGACGGACTACAATGAGCAGTTCTTC. Encoded protein: CASMETDYNEQFF.